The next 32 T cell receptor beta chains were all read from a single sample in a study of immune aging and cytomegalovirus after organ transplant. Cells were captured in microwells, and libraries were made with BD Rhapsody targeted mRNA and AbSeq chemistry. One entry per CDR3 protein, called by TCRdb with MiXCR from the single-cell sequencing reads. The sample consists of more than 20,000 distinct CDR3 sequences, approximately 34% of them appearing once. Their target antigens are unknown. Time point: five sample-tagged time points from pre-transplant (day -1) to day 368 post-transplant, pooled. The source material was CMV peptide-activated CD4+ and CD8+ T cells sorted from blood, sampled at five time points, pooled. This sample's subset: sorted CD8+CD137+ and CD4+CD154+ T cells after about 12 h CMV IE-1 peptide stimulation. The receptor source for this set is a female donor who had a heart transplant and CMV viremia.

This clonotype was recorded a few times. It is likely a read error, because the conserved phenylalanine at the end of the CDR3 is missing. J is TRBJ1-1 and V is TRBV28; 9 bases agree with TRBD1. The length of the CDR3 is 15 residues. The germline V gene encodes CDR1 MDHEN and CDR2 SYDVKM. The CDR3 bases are TGTACCAGCAGACAGACAGGGGGTATGAACACTGAAGCTTTCTCT. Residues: CTSRQTGGMNTEAFS.

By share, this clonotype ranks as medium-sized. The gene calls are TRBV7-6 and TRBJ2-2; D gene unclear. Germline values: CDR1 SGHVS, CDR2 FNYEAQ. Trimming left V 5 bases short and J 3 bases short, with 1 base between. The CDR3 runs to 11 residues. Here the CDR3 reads CASSHTGELFF. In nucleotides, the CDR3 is TGTGCCAGCAGCCACACCGGGGAGCTGTTTTTT.

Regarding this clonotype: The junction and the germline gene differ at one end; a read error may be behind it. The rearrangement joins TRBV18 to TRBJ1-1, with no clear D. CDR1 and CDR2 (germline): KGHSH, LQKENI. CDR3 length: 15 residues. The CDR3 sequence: CASSPIPRKNTGAFF. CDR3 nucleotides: TGTGCCAGCTCACCAATCCCGAGGAAGAACACTGGAGCTTTCTTT.

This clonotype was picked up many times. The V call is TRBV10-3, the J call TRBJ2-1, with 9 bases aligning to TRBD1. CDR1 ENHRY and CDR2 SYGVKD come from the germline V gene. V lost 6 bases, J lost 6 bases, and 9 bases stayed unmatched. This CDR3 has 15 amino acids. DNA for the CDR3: TGTGCCATCAGACCCGGGACAGGGAATTTCAATGAGCAGTTCTTC. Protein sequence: CAIRPGTGNFNEQFF.

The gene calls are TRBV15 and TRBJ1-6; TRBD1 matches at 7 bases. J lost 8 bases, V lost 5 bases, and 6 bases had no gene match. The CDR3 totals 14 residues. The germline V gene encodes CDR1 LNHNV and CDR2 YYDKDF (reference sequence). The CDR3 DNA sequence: TGTGCCACCAGCGAAAGGGGGCTAGATTCACCCCTCCACTTT. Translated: CATSERGLDSPLHF.

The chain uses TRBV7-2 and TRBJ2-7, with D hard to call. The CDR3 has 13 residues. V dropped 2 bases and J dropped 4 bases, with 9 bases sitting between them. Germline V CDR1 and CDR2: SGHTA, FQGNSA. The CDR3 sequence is CASSLSSGYEQYF. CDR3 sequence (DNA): TGTGCCAGCAGCTTATCTTCCGGTTACGAGCAGTACTTC.

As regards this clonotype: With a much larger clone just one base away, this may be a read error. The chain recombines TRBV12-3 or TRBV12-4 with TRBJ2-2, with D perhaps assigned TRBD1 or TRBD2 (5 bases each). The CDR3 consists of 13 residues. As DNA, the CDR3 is TGTGCCAGCAGTTCTAGGGGAGCCGGGAAGCTGTTTTTT. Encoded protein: CASSSRGAGKLFF.

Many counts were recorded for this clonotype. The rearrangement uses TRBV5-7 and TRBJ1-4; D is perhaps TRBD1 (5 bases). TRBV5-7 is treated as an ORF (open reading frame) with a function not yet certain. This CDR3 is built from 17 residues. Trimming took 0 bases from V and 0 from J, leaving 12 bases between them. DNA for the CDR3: TGTGCCAGCAGCTTGGGGGGCAGGCTTCCAACTAATGAAAAACTGTTTTTT. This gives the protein CASSLGGRLPTNEKLFF.

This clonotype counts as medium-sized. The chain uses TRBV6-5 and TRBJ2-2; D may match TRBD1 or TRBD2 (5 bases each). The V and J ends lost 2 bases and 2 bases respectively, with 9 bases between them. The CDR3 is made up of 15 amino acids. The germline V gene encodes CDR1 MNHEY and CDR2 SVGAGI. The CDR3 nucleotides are TGTGCCAGCAGTTACGAGGGGCAAAACACCGGGGAGCTGTTTTTT. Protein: CASSYEGQNTGELFF.

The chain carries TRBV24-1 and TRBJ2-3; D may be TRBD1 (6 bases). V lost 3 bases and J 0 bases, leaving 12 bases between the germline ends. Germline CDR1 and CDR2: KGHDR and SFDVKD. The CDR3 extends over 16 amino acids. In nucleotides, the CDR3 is TGTGCCACCAGTGATCAAGGGACAAGGAGCACAGATACGCAGTATTTT. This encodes CATSDQGTRSTDTQYF.

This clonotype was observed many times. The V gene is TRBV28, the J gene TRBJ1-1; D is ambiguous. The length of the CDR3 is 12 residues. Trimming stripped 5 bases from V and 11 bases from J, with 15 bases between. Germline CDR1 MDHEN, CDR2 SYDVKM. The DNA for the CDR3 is TGTGCCAGCAGTCGTCCCCCCAAGGAGGCTTTCTTT. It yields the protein CASSRPPKEAFF.

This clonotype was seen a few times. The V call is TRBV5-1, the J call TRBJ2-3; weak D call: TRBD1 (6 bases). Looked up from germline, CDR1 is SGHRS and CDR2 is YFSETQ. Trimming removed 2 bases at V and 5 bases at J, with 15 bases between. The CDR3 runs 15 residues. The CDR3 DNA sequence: TGCGCCAGCAGCTTTGGACAGCACACCCAAGATACGCAGTATTTT. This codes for CASSFGQHTQDTQYF.

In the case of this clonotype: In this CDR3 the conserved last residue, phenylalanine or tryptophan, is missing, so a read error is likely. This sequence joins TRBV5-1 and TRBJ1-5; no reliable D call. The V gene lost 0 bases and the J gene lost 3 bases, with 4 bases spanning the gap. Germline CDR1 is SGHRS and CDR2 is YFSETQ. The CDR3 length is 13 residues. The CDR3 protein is CASSLGDNQPQHL. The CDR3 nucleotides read TGCGCCAGCAGCTTGGGGGACAATCAGCCCCAGCATCTT.

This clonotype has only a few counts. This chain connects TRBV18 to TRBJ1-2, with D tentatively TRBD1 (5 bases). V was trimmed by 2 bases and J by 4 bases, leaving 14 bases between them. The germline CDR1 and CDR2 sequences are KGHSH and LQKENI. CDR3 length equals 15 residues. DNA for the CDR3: TGTGCCAGCTCACCAAGTGGACATTCTATCTATGGCTACACCTTC. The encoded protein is CASSPSGHSIYGYTF.

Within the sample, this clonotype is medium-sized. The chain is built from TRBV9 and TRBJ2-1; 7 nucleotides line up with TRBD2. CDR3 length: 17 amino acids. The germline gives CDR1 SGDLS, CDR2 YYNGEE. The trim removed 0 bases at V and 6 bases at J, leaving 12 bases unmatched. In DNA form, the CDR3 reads TGTGCCAGCAGCGTAGATGGTGCGGGAGCTTTCGGCAATGAGCAGTTCTTC. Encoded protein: CASSVDGAGAFGNEQFF.

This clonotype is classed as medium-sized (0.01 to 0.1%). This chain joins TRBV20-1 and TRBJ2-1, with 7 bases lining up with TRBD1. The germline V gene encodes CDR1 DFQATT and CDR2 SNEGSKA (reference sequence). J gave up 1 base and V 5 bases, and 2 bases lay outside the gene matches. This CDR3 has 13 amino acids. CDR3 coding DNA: TGCAGTGCTCCGGACAGGTCCTACAATGAGCAGTTCTTC. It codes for CSAPDRSYNEQFF.

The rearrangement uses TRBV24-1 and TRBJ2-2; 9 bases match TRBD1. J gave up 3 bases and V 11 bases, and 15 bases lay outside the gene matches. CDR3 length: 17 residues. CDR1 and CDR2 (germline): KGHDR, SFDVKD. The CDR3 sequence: CAIPGQGIFADTGELFF. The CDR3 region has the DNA TGTGCCATCCCGGGACAGGGTATATTCGCGGACACCGGGGAGCTGTTTTTT.

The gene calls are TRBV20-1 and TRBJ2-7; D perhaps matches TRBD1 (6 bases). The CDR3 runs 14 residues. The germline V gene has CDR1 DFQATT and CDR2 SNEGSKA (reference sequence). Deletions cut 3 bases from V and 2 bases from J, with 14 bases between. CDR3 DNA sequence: TGCAGTGCTAGCGCACAGGGTCCTACCTACGAGCAGTACTTC. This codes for CSASAQGPTYEQYF.

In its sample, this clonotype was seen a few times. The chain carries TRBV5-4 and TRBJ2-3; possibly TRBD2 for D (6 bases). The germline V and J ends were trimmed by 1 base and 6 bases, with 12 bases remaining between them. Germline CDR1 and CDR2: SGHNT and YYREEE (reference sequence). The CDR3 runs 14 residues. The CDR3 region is CASSLPRGGDTQYF. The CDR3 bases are TGTGCCAGCAGCTTGCCGCGGGGTGGGGATACGCAGTATTTT. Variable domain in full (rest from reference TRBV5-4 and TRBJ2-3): ETGVTQSPTHLIKTRGQQVTLRCSSQSGHNTVSWYQQALGQGPQFIFQYYREEENGRGNFPPRFSGLQFPNYSSELNVNALELDDSALYLCASSLPRGGDTQYFGPGTRLTVL.

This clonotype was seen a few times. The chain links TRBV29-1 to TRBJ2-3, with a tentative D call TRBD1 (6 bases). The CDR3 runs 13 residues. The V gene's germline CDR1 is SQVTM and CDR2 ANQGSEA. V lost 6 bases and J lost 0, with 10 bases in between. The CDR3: CSVATGSTDTQYF. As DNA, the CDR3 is TGCAGCGTGGCGACAGGCAGCACAGATACGCAGTATTTT.

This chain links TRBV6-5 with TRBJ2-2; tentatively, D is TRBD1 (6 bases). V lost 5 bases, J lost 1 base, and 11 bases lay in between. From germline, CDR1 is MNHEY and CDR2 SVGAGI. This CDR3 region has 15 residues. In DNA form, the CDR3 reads TGTGCCAGCAGTAACAGGGAACGGAACACCGGGGAGCTGTTTTTT. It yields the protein CASSNRERNTGELFF.

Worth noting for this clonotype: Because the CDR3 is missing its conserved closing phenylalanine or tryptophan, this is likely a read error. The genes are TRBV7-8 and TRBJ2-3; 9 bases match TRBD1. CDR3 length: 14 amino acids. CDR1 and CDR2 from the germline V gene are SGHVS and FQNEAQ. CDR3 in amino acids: CVSSGGQGTDTQYT. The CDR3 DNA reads TGTGTCAGCAGTGGGGGACAGGGAACAGATACGCAGTATACT.

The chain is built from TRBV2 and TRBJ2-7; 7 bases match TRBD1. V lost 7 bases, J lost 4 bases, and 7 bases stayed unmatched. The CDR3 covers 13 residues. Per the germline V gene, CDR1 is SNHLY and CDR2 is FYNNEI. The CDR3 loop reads CASTRDREYEQYF. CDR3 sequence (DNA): TGTGCCAGCACCCGGGACAGAGAATACGAGCAGTACTTC.

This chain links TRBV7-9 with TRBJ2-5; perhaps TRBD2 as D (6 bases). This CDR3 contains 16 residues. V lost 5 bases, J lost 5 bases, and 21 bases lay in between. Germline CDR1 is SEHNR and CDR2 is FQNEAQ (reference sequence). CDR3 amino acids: CASSESPAGNVETQYF. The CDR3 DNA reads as TGTGCCAGCAGCGAAAGTCCCGCGGGAAACGTCGAGACCCAGTACTTC.

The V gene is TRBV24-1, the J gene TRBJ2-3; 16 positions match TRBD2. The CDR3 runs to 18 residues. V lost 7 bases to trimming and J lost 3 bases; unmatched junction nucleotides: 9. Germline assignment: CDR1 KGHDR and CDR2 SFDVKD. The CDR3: CATRGLAGGPGWTDTQYF. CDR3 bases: TGTGCCACCAGGGGACTAGCGGGAGGGCCCGGTTGGACAGATACGCAGTATTTT.

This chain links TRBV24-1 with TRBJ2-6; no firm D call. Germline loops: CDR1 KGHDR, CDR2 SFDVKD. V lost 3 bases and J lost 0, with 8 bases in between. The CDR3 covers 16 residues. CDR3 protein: CATSDTTVSGANVLTF. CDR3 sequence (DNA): TGTGCCACCAGTGATACCACCGTCTCTGGGGCCAACGTCCTGACTTTC.

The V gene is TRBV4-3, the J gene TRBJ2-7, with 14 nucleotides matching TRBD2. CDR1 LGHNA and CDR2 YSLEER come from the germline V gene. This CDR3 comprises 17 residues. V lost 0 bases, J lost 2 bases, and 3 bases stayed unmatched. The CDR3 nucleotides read TGCGCCAGCAGCCAAGAGGGGGGACTAGCGGGAGCCTACGAGCAGTACTTC. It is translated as CASSQEGGLAGAYEQYF.

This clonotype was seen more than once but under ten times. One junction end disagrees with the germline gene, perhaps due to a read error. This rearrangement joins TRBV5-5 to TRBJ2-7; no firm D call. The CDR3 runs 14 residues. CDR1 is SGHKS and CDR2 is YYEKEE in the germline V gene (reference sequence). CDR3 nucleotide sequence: TGTGCCAGCAGCTCTCGGTTTTTAACCTACGGGCAGTACTTC. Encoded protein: CASSSRFLTYGQYF.

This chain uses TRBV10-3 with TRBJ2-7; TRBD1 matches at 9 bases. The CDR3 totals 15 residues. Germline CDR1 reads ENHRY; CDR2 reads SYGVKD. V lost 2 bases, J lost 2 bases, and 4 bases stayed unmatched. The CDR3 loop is CAISERTGGPYEQYF. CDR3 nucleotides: TGTGCCATCAGTGAGCGCACAGGGGGCCCCTACGAGCAGTACTTC.

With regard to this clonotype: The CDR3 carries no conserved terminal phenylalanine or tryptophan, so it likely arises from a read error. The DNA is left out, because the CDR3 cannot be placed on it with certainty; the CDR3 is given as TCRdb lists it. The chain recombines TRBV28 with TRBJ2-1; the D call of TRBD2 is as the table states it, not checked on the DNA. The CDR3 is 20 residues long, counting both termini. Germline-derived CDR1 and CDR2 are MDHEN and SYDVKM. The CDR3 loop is CASSPDRREKSHGSYNERFL.

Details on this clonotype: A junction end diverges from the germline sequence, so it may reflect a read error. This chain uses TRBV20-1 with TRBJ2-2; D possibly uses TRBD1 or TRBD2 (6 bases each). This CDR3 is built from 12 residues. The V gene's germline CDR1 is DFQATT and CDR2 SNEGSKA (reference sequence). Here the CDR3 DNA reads TGCAGTGCTAGAGATCTGGAGGGGGGAGCTGTTTTT. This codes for CSARDLEGGAVF.

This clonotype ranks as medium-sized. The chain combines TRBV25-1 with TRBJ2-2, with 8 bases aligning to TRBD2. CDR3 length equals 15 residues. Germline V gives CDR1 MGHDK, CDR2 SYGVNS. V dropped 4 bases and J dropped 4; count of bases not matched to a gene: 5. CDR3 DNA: TGTGCCAGCAGTGGGGGACTAGTTTCCACCGGGGAGCTGTTTTTT. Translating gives CASSGGLVSTGELFF.